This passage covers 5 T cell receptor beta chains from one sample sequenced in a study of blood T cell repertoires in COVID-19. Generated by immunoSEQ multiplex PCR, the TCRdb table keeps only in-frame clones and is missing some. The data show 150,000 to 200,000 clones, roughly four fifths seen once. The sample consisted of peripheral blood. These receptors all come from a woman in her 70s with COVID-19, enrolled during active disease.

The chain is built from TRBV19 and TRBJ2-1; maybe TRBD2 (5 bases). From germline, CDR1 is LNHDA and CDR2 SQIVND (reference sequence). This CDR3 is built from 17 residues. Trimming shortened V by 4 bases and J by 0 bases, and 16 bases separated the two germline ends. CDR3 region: CASSTRWSGSSYNEQFF. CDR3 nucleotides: TGTGCCAGTAGTACACGTTGGTCGGGAAGCTCCTACAATGAGCAGTTCTTC.

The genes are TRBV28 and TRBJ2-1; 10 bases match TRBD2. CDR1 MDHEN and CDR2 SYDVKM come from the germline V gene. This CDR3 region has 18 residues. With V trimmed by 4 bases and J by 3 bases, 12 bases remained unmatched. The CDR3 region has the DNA TGTGCCAGCAGTTCAGGGTCCCTAGCGGGAGACTACTACAATGAGCAGTTCTTC. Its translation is CASSSGSLAGDYYNEQFF. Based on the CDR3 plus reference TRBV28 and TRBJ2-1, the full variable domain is DVKVTQSSRYLVKRTGEKVFLECVQDMDHENMFWYRQDPGLGLRLIYFSYDVKMKEKGDIPEGYSVSREKKERFSLILESASTNQTSMYLCASSSGSLAGDYYNEQFFGPGTRLTVL.

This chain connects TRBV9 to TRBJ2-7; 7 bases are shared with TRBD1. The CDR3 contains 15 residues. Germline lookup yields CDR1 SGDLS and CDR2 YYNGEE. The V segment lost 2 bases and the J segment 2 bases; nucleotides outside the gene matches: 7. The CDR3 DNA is TGTGCCAGCAGCGTTAATGAGGGGGCCCCCTACGAGCAGTACTTC. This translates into CASSVNEGAPYEQYF.

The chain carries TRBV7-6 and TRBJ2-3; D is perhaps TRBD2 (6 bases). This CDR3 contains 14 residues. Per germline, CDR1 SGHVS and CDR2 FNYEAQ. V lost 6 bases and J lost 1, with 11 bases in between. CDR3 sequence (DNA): TGTGCCAGCAGAGCCGGGGGTGGCACAGATACGCAGTATTTT. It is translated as CASRAGGGTDTQYF.

The CDR3 loop is CASSPNPTGAANEKLFF. The CDR3, as DNA: TGCGCCAGCAGCCCGAACCCGACAGGGGCGGCTAATGAAAAACTGTTTTTT. This chain connects TRBV5-1 to TRBJ1-4; 8 bases are shared with TRBD1. V lost 4 bases and J lost 3; bases outside the gene matches: 11. This CDR3 has 17 amino acids. Germline V lookup: CDR1 SGHRS, CDR2 YFSETQ.